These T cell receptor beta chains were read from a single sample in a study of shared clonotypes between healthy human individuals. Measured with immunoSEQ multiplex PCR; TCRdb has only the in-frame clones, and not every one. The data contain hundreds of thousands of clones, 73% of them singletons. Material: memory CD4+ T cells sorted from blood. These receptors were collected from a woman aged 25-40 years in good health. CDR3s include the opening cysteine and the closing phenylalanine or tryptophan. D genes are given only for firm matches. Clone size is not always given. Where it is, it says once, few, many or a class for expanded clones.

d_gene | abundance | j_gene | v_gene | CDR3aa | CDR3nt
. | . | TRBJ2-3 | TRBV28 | CASSQNPDTQYF | TGTGCCAGCAGCCAAAATCCGGATACGCAGTATTTT
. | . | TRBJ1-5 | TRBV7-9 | CASSFYGQPQHF | TGTGCCAGCAGCTTTTATGGTCAGCCCCAGCATTTT
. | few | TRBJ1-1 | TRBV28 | CASSLRDRNTEAFF | TGTGCCAGCAGTTTACGGGACCGCAACACTGAAGCTTTCTTT
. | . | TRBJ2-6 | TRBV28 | CASSYSSGANVLTF | TGTGCCAGCAGCTATAGCTCTGGGGCCAACGTCCTGACTTTC
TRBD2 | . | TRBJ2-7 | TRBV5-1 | CASSDGLASSYEQYF | TGCGCCAGCAGCGACGGACTAGCGAGCTCCTACGAGCAGTACTTC
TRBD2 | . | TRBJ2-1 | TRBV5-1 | CASSLLLAENNEQFF | TGCGCCAGCAGCTTGCTCCTAGCGGAAAACAATGAGCAGTTCTTC
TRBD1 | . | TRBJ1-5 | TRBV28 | CASSSGQGFYSNQPQHF | TGTGCCAGCAGCTCGGGACAGGGATTCTATAGCAATCAGCCCCAGCATTTT
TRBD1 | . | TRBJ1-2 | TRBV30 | CAWSPGGATNYGYTF | TGTGCCTGGAGCCCAGGGGGCGCGACTAACTATGGCTACACCTTC
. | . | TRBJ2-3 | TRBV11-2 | CASSHSTGITQYF | TGTGCCAGCAGCCACTCGACGGGGATTACGCAGTATTTT
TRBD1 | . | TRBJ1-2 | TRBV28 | CASSRAGTGGYGYTF | TGTGCCAGCAGTCGGGCCGGGACAGGGGGCTATGGCTACACCTTC
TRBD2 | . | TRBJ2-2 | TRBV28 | CASSSRAGDRTGELFF | TGTGCCAGCAGTTCTCGAGCGGGAGACCGGACCGGGGAGCTGTTTTTT
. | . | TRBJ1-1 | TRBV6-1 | CASSESRVNTEAFF | TGTGCCAGCAGTGAATCCAGGGTCAACACTGAAGCTTTCTTT
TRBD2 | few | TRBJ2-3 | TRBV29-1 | CSVEVGGRATDTQYF | TGCAGCGTTGAAGTAGGCGGGAGAGCCACAGATACGCAGTATTTT
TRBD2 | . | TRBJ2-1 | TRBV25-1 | CASGTSGRGDNEQFF | TGTGCCAGTGGGACTAGCGGGAGGGGAGACAATGAGCAGTTCTTC
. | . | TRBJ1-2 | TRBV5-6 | CASSLSAGYGYTF | TGTGCCAGCAGCTTGTCGGCGGGCTATGGCTACACCTTC
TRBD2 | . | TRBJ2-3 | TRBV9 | CASSVGASGYTDTQYF | TGTGCCAGCAGCGTAGGGGCTAGCGGATACACAGATACGCAGTATTTT
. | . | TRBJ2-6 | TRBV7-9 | CATERPTKSGSGANVLTF | TGTGCCACCGAACGTCCGACTAAAAGTGGCTCTGGGGCCAACGTCCTGACTTTC
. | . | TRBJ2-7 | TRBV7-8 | CASSLVRGYEQYF | TGTGCCAGCAGCTTAGTTAGGGGCTACGAGCAGTACTTC
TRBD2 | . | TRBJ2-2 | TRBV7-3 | CASSSPGTRHNTGELFF | TGTGCCAGCAGCTCCCCCGGGACTAGGCACAACACCGGGGAGCTGTTTTTT
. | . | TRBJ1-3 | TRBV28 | CATTKTGASGNTYF | TGTGCCACCACCAAGACAGGAGCATCTGGAAACACCTATTTT
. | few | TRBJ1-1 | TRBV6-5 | CASSYLTGTEAFF | TGTGCCAGCAGTTACCTGACAGGCACTGAAGCTTTCTTT
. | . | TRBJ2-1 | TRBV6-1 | CASSEPQEGAYNEQFF | TGTGCCAGCAGTGAACCCCAGGAGGGGGCCTACAATGAGCAGTTCTTC
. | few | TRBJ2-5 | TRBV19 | CASSIATAGRRETQYF | TGTGCCAGTAGTATAGCGACGGCAGGGAGGAGGGAGACCCAGTACTTC
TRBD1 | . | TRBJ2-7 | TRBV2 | CASREGDRGRSGQYF | TGTGCCAGCAGGGAGGGGGACAGGGGGCGCTCCGGGCAGTACTTC
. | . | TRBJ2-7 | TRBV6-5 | CASSYWGPRAYEQYF | TGTGCCAGCAGTTACTGGGGACCCAGGGCCTACGAGCAGTACTTC
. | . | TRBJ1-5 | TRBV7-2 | CASSLGSYSGSQPQHF | TGTGCCAGCAGCTTAGGATCGTATTCTGGGAGTCAGCCCCAGCATTTT
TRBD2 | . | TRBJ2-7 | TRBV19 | CASLSGSPPYEQYF | TGTGCCAGTTTGAGCGGGAGTCCCCCCTACGAGCAGTACTTC
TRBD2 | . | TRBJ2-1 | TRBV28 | CASIPSGGHYNEQFF | TGTGCCAGCATCCCTAGCGGGGGCCACTACAATGAGCAGTTCTTC